Given below is one T cell receptor beta chain in context. The target antigen is unknown. CDR1 is SGHRS, CDR2 YFSETQ, per germline. CDR3 length: 14 residues. The data are from a study of monozygotic twins with inflammatory bowel disease. Study results and caveats: Variability in patient repertoires may have come partly from differing immunosuppressive treatments.

Total RNA amounting to approximately 3,500 ng went into each TCR library. Eight separate reactions per sample served to make cDNA. TCRdb re-analyzed the 5' RACE reads; it lists each CDR3 protein once, without DNA. In all, the sample yields tens of thousands of distinct CDR3 sequences. This receptor was taken from a human donor with ulcerative colitis or Crohn's disease, or a healthy co-twin of an affected twin (not recorded which). Input material: blood. The rearrangement links TRBV5-1 to TRBJ1-1; the D call from TCRdb, TRBD1, cannot be confirmed without DNA. CDR3 amino acids: CASSLARGNTEAFF.